This TCR beta chain was recorded in a study of T cell responses to AZD1222 COVID-19 vaccine. Study findings and constraints: In all cases, repertoires were sampled only after the peak T cell response.

Profiling relied on immunoSEQ multiplex PCR, and the TCRdb table lists in-frame clones only, not all of them. The data show roughly 150,000 clones, with 85% to 95% seen just once and around 1.5% held by the top ten. In the case of this clone: Antigen: not known.

The source was peripheral blood, collected 28 days after the second AZD1222 dose. The receptor was isolated from an adult who received the AZD1222 COVID-19 vaccine.

The CDR3 bases are TGTGCCAGCAGTTTCCCCCTTAGCAACACCATATATTTT. It translates to CASSFPLSNTIYF. This chain uses TRBV12-3 or TRBV12-4 with TRBJ1-3; D is ambiguous. The CDR3 consists of 13 residues. Trimming took 3 bases from V and 7 from J, leaving 10 bases between them.